This TCR beta chain was documented in a study of lymphopenia after photon versus proton radiotherapy. Turning to this clone: What it binds is unknown.

Libraries were prepared by immunoSEQ multiplex PCR; TCRdb keeps only in-frame clonotypes and omits some of them. The top ten clones hold 5.5% to 7.5% of a sample with roughly 36,000 clones, approximately 87% of them seen once. CDR1 is MGHRA and CDR2 is YSYEKL in the germline V gene. Trimming removed 1 base from V and 10 bases from J; junction bases left unmatched: 16. The CDR3 totals 17 residues. General study results and limits: After the lymphocyte nadir, photon-treated repertoires showed oligoclonal expansion, especially of CD8+ Temra cells.

The sequence derives from a woman between 45 and 65 years old with pancreatic cancer. This sequence joins TRBV4-1 and TRBJ2-1; TRBD1 agrees at 7 bases. The sequenced sample was peripheral blood, obtained from a patient treated with photon-based radiotherapy. DNA for the CDR3: TGCGCCAGCAGCCAAGTAGGGGGCCGAGGGCTGATCAGGGAGCAGTTCTTC. It is translated as CASSQVGGRGLIREQFF.